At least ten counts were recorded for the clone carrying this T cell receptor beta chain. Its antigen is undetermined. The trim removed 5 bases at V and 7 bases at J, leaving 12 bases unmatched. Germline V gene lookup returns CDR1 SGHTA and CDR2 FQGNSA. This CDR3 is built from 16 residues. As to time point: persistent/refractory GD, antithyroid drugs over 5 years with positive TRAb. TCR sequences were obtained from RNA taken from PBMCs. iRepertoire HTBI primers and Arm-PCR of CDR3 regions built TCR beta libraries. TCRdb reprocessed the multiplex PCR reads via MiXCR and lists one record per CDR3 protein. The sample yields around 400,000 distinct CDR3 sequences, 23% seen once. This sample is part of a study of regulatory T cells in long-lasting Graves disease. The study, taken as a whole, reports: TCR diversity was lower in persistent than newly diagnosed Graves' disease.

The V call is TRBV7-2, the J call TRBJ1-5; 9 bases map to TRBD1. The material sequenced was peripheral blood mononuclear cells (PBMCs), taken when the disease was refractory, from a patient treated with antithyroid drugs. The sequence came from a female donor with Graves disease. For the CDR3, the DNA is TGTGCCAGCAGCGGAGGACAGGGGCGTTCCCTCCAGCCCCAGCATTTT. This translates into CASSGGQGRSLQPQHF.